These 12 T cell receptor beta chains were sequenced from one sample in a study of blood T cell repertoires in COVID-19. TCRdb keeps only in-frame clones here, not all; method: immunoSEQ multiplex PCR. This table has about 160,000 clones, about 86% appearing once. The specimen was peripheral blood. The source of these receptors is a man between 65 and 79 years old with acute or convalescent COVID-19.

The chain uses TRBV10-3 and TRBJ2-5, with TRBD2 matching 8 bases. This CDR3 is 11 amino acids long. Germline lookup yields CDR1 ENHRY and CDR2 SYGVKD. CDR3 in amino acids: CATGGTETQYF. As DNA, the CDR3 is TGTGCTACGGGGGGGACGGAGACCCAGTACTTC.

In its sample, this clone was seen a few times. The V call is TRBV19, the J call TRBJ2-1, with D possibly matching TRBD2 (7 bases). Trimming took off 7 bases at V and 6 bases at J, with 19 bases between the two ends. This CDR3 has 15 amino acids. Per the germline V gene, CDR1 is LNHDA and CDR2 is SQIVND (reference sequence). CDR3 coding DNA: TGTGCCAGTAAGGGGGGGGGACCAACTCTCAATGAGCAGTTCTTC. Protein: CASKGGGPTLNEQFF.

This clone showed up just a few times. V usage is TRBV5-4 and J usage is TRBJ2-1, with 9 bases fitting TRBD1. Unmatched junction bases numbered 10, after V lost 6 bases and J lost 9 bases. The CDR3 totals 14 residues. Germline V lookup: CDR1 SGHNT, CDR2 YYREEE (reference sequence). CDR3 in amino acids: CASKWDREVREQFF. DNA of the CDR3: TGTGCCAGCAAGTGGGACAGGGAAGTTCGTGAGCAGTTCTTC. Combining the CDR3 with reference TRBV5-4 and TRBJ2-1 gives the whole variable domain ETGVTQSPTHLIKTRGQQVTLRCSSQSGHNTVSWYQQALGQGPQFIFQYYREEENGRGNFPPRFSGLQFPNYSSELNVNALELDDSALYLCASKWDREVREQFFGPGTRLTVL.

The gene calls are TRBV3-1 (or the pseudogene TRBV3-2) and TRBJ1-2; D not resolved. Looked up from germline, CDR1 is LGHDT and CDR2 is YNNKEL (reference sequence). V gave up 0 bases and J gave up 8 bases, with 10 bases separating them. The CDR3 extends over 13 amino acids. CDR3 protein: CASSQDRGRGYTF. The DNA for the CDR3 is TGTGCCAGCAGCCAAGATCGGGGAAGGGGCTACACCTTC.

The chain has TRBV7-3 and TRBJ2-2; 9 bases align to TRBD1. With 5 bases clipped from V and 4 bases from J, the junction kept 2 bases outside the gene matches. CDR3 length: 14 residues. The germline gives CDR1 SGHTA, CDR2 FQGTGA. CDR3 sequence (DNA): TGTGCCAGCAGCAAGACAGGGGGCACCGGGGAGCTGTTTTTT. This codes for CASSKTGGTGELFF.

The CDR3, as DNA: TGTGCCAGCAGTGGAGAACAGGGGGCAAACAATGAGCAGTTCTTC. Amino acid sequence: CASSGEQGANNEQFF. The V and J genes are TRBV6-4 and TRBJ2-1, with 9 nucleotides matching TRBD1. Germline values: CDR1 MRHNA, CDR2 SNTAGT. CDR3 length: 15 residues. J was trimmed by 5 bases and V by 4 bases; bases with no gene match: 6.

This chain links TRBV7-6 with TRBJ2-1, with TRBD2 identical over 11 bases. The CDR3 consists of 16 residues. The germline V gene has CDR1 SGHVS and CDR2 FNYEAQ. Unmatched junction bases numbered 2, after V lost 0 bases and J lost 4 bases. CDR3 sequence (DNA): TGTGCCAGCAGCTTAGCGCGGACTAGCGGGTACAATGAGCAGTTCTTC. Translated, it gives CASSLARTSGYNEQFF.

This clone occurred once. The chain joins TRBV5-1 to TRBJ1-3; no clear D. Germline V gene lookup returns CDR1 SGHRS and CDR2 YFSETQ. V was shortened by 0 bases and J by 1 base, with 8 bases between the two germline ends. The CDR3 runs 15 residues. The CDR3 reads CASSLGRVSGNTIYF. CDR3 nucleotides: TGCGCCAGCAGCTTGGGACGGGTTTCTGGAAACACCATATATTTT.

The V gene is TRBV4-2, the J gene TRBJ2-2, with D possibly being TRBD2 (6 bases). This CDR3 comprises 16 residues. The V and J ends lost 3 bases and 0 bases respectively, with 11 bases between them. Germline assignment: CDR1 LGHNA and CDR2 YNFKEQ. This CDR3 reads CASSQEGGANTGELFF. The CDR3 DNA sequence: TGTGCCAGCAGCCAGGAGGGCGGGGCGAACACCGGGGAGCTGTTTTTT.

This chain links TRBV6-5 with TRBJ2-7; D gene ambiguous. This CDR3 has 12 residues. Germline V gene sequence: CDR1 MNHEY, CDR2 SVGAGI. Trimming cost V 6 bases and J 0 bases, with 6 bases left between them. The CDR3 here is CASRFSSYEQYF. The DNA for the CDR3 is TGTGCCAGCAGGTTCAGCTCCTACGAGCAGTACTTC.

The chain joins TRBV7-2 to TRBJ2-1, with TRBD2 identical over 8 bases. The ends lost 0 bases at V and 6 bases at J; junction bases unmatched: 4. CDR3 size: 15 residues. The germline gives CDR1 SGHTA, CDR2 FQGNSA. The CDR3 DNA is TGTGCCAGCAGCTTAGCTAGCGGGAACCGCAATGAGCAGTTCTTC. It codes for CASSLASGNRNEQFF.

This clone has just one count. This chain joins TRBV4-1 and TRBJ2-7; 14 bases fit TRBD2. Per germline, CDR1 MGHRA and CDR2 YSYEKL. J gave up 6 bases and V 1 base, and 8 bases lay outside the gene matches. This CDR3 comprises 17 residues. Here the CDR3 reads CASSQGGPTSGRGEQYF. DNA of the CDR3: TGCGCCAGCAGCCAAGGGGGCCCGACTAGCGGGAGGGGCGAGCAGTACTTC.